One TCR beta chain is described in this entry. Its cognate antigen is unknown. DNA at 200 ng, roughly 30,000 T cell genomes, went into sorted-subset replicate PCRs. Method: immunoSEQ multiplex PCR; TCRdb's copy keeps in-frame clones and lacks some. The data contain hundreds of thousands of clones, 92% of them singletons. This sample stems from a study of shared clonotypes between healthy human individuals. The J segment lost 4 bases and the V segment lost 0 bases, leaving 3 bases of the junction unmatched. The CDR3 length is 16 residues. Germline CDR1 SGHNT, CDR2 YENEEA. Findings and limits, study-wide: The naive CD4 repertoires of several donors were compared, and around 5% of clonotypes were shared. Compared with memory subsets, naive subsets generally had larger estimated richness.

CD45RO-negative, CCR7-selected cells formed the naive CD8 fraction, which excluded terminally differentiated effector memory CD45RA+ cells. This TCR came from a man aged 25-45 years in good health. Sequencing was performed on naive CD8+ T cells sorted from blood. The rearrangement uses TRBV11-3 and TRBJ2-7; 13 bases align to TRBD2. CDR3 residues: CASSLDWTSGGYEQYF. The CDR3 DNA follows: TGTGCCAGCAGCTTAGATTGGACTAGCGGGGGTTACGAGCAGTACTTC.